Shown below are 28 T cell receptor beta chains from a single sample sequenced in a study of blood T cells in healthy people across ages. Primed by a sample-barcoded 5' primer and a J-beta primer mix, a second PCR proceeded for about 6 to 12 cycles. One entry per CDR3 protein, called by TCRdb with MiXCR from the 5' RACE reads. The sample carries about 640,000 distinct CDR3 sequences, around two fifths recorded once. The sequenced material came from blood. The receptors come from an elderly man in good health.

The chain uses TRBV6-2 or TRBV6-3 and TRBJ2-7; D may match TRBD1 or TRBD2 (5 bases each). The V gene lost 7 bases and the J gene lost 3 bases, with 19 bases spanning the gap. This CDR3 is 15 amino acids long. Looked up from germline, CDR1 is MNHEY and CDR2 is SVGEGT. CDR3 residues: CASKVMGLADYEQYF. The CDR3 bases are TGTGCCAGCAAGGTAATGGGGCTAGCCGACTACGAGCAGTACTTC.

The chain carries TRBV5-1 and TRBJ2-7, with TRBD2 matching over 12 bases. Germline trimming cut 6 bases from V and 7 bases from J; bases unmatched to any gene: 11. In germline, CDR1 is SGHRS, CDR2 YFSETQ. The CDR3 consists of 15 residues. This CDR3 reads CASTLTSGSYNEQYF. DNA for the CDR3: TGCGCCAGCACCCTGACTAGCGGGAGCTACAATGAGCAGTACTTC.

This clonotype was seen ten or more times. The CDR3 sequence is CASWDGSSYEQYF. The CDR3 DNA reads as TGTGCCTCGTGGGACGGCAGCTCCTACGAGCAGTACTTC. The chain is built from TRBV10-3 and TRBJ2-7; D is tentatively TRBD1 or TRBD2 (5 bases each). Between the trimmed V and J ends, which lost 11 bases and 0 bases, there was a span of 14 bases. The CDR3 length is 13 residues. Germline loops: CDR1 ENHRY, CDR2 SYGVKD.

The CDR3 loop is CASQINGDTEAFF. The CDR3 DNA reads TGTGCCAGCCAAATTAACGGGGACACTGAAGCTTTCTTT. The chain links TRBV6-2 or TRBV6-3 to TRBJ1-1; D gene uncertain. Germline assignment: CDR1 MNHEY and CDR2 SVGEGT. Trimming removed 8 bases from V and 3 bases from J, with 13 bases in between. The CDR3 is 13 amino acids.

This clonotype came up once. The V and J genes are TRBV6-1 and TRBJ2-7; TRBD2 aligns across 7 bases. The CDR3 has 15 amino acids. Germline values: CDR1 MNHNS, CDR2 SASEGT. V shed 3 bases and J 7 bases; nucleotides not matched to a gene: 12. CDR3 DNA: TGTGCCAGCAGTGAGGGGGGGATTATGTTCGATGAGCAGTACTTC. Protein product: CASSEGGIMFDEQYF.

The table lists this clonotype with a few counts. The chain combines TRBV7-9 with TRBJ1-1; D unresolved. Germline CDR1 is SEHNR and CDR2 is FQNEAQ (reference sequence). The CDR3 runs 14 residues. Trimming stripped 4 bases from V and 10 bases from J, with 19 bases between. The CDR3 protein is CASSSGVNIGRAFF. The CDR3 DNA sequence: TGTGCCAGCAGCTCGGGAGTCAATATTGGAAGAGCTTTCTTT.

In its sample, this clonotype was seen a few times. CDR3 protein: CASSLTSRTIAGGGNEQFF. The CDR3 DNA follows: TGTGCCAGCAGCTTAACGAGTCGGACCATAGCGGGAGGGGGGAATGAGCAGTTCTTC. The rearrangement uses TRBV7-3 and TRBJ2-1; 11 bases are shared with TRBD2. The CDR3 spans 19 residues. The J segment lost 7 bases and the V segment lost 0 bases, leaving 14 bases of the junction unmatched. Germline V gene lookup returns CDR1 SGHTA and CDR2 FQGTGA.

Details on this clonotype: Its ends do not fully match the called genes, so a read error is possible. J is TRBJ2-1 and V is TRBV7-2, with TRBD2 as a possible D gene (7 bases). This CDR3 contains 15 residues. Germline V CDR1 and CDR2: SGHTA, FQGNSA. The CDR3 sequence is CASSRREGGTNERFF. CDR3 nucleotides: TGTGCCAGCAGCCGCAGGGAGGGGGGTACCAATGAGCGGTTCTTC.

The chain carries TRBV6-5 and TRBJ2-5; TRBD2 agrees at 7 bases. CDR3 length: 13 residues. J gave up 11 bases and V 2 bases, and 8 bases lay outside the gene matches. CDR1 is MNHEY and CDR2 is SVGAGI in the germline V gene. The CDR3 sequence: CASSYLPGGEQYF. The DNA for the CDR3 is TGTGCCAGCAGTTACCTCCCGGGGGGAGAGCAGTACTTC.

This clonotype turned up a few times. V usage is TRBV7-9 and J usage is TRBJ2-1; D uncertain. The length of the CDR3 is 15 residues. The V gene lost 0 bases and the J gene lost 6 bases, with 12 bases spanning the gap. Germline V gene lookup returns CDR1 SEHNR and CDR2 FQNEAQ (reference sequence). The CDR3 sequence: CASSLAHTQLNEQFF. The CDR3 nucleotides are TGTGCCAGCAGCTTAGCGCATACTCAGCTCAATGAGCAGTTCTTC.

This clonotype is a singleton in its sample. One junction end does not reproduce the germline sequence, and a read error may be involved. V usage is TRBV2 and J usage is TRBJ1-2; TRBD1 agrees at 8 bases. Germline V gives CDR1 SNHLY, CDR2 FYNNEI. This CDR3 spans 13 amino acids. The CDR3 here is CVSSPDRDYGYTF. The DNA for the CDR3 is TGTGTCAGCAGTCCGGACAGGGACTATGGCTACACCTTC.

CDR3 sequence (DNA): TGTGCCAGCACTACCGACAGTAATTCACCCCTCCACTTT. Translating it yields CASTTDSNSPLHF. This chain links TRBV12-3 or TRBV12-4 with TRBJ1-6; tentative D call: TRBD1 (5 bases). The length of the CDR3 is 13 residues. V shed 7 bases and J shed 6 bases, with 10 bases lying between them.

This clonotype was observed once. The CDR3 DNA follows: TGTGCCAGCAGTTTATTGGCCGGGGCGACCACCGGGGAGCTGTTTTTT. It specifies CASSLLAGATTGELFF. V gene TRBV28 combines with J gene TRBJ2-2; D tentatively reads TRBD1 or TRBD2 (5 bases each). V lost 1 base and J 4 bases, leaving 13 bases between the germline ends. There are 16 residues in the CDR3. Per germline, CDR1 MDHEN and CDR2 SYDVKM.

This clonotype was detected only a few times. V and J are TRBV7-2 and TRBJ2-3; either TRBD1 or TRBD2 may supply D (5 bases each). The V gene's germline CDR1 is SGHTA and CDR2 FQGNSA. This CDR3 region has 14 residues. Trimming removed 2 bases from V and 6 bases from J, with 12 bases in between. As DNA, the CDR3 is TGTGCCAGCAGCTTATGGGGGTCTGTTGATACGCAGTATTTT. Translated: CASSLWGSVDTQYF.

A note on this clonotype: A much larger clone sits a single nucleotide away, making a read error possible. The chain couples TRBV7-9 to TRBJ2-5; 11 bases line up with TRBD2. CDR3 length: 14 residues. V shed 10 bases and J 1 base; nucleotides not matched to a gene: 5. Looked up from germline, CDR1 is SEHNR and CDR2 is FQNEAQ (reference sequence). CDR3 protein: CAIGGTSGQETQYF. CDR3 DNA: TGTGCCATCGGGGGGACTAGCGGCCAAGAGACCCAGTACTTC.

This clonotype was seen only a few times. J is TRBJ2-5 and V is TRBV20-1, with D perhaps assigned TRBD1 or TRBD2 (5 bases each). Trimming cost V 4 bases and J 1 base, with 19 bases left between them. This CDR3 has 16 residues. Germline loops: CDR1 DFQATT, CDR2 SNEGSKA (reference sequence). The CDR3 loop is CSAILPLGDGQETQYF. The CDR3, as DNA: TGCAGTGCTATCCTCCCCCTAGGGGACGGCCAAGAGACCCAGTACTTC.

The chain combines TRBV7-9 with TRBJ2-4; D may be TRBD1 or TRBD2 (6 bases each). The J call is uncertain, as TRBJ2-7 better fits the DNA end. The CDR3 extends over 16 amino acids. Germline V gives CDR1 SEHNR, CDR2 FQNEAQ (reference sequence). The CDR3 loop is CASSYGGGDKIYEQYF. Written as DNA, the CDR3 is TGTGCCAGCAGCTACGGGGGCGGGGACAAGATTTACGAGCAGTACTTC.

The rearrangement links TRBV20-1 to TRBJ2-7; D remains unclear. V lost 5 bases to trimming and J lost 3 bases, with 11 bases between them. This CDR3 is 12 amino acids long. Germline assignment: CDR1 DFQATT and CDR2 SNEGSKA (reference sequence). The CDR3 DNA reads TGCAGTGCTGGGCAACCGGGCTACGAGCAGTACTTC. Translated: CSAGQPGYEQYF.

This clonotype was seen more than once but under ten times. V and J are TRBV12-3 or TRBV12-4 and TRBJ2-7; TRBD1 might be the D (5 bases). V was cut by 5 bases and J by 6 bases, with 14 bases left in between. This CDR3 comprises 13 residues. The CDR3: CASSADPRGEQYF. The CDR3 region has the DNA TGTGCCAGCAGTGCCGATCCTAGGGGCGAGCAGTACTTC.

This clonotype was counted between two and nine times. This chain joins TRBV5-5 and TRBJ1-1; D unresolved. Germline lookup yields CDR1 SGHKS and CDR2 YYEKEE (reference sequence). This CDR3 has 14 residues. V was trimmed by 0 bases and J by 2 bases, leaving 8 bases between them. The CDR3 loop is CASSLEQSNTEAFF. The CDR3 bases are TGTGCCAGCAGCTTGGAGCAGTCCAACACTGAAGCTTTCTTT. Filled out from reference TRBV5-5 and TRBJ1-1, the complete variable domain reads DAGVTQSPTHLIKTRGQQVTLRCSPISGHKSVSWYQQVLGQGPQFIFQYYEKEERGRGNFPDRFSARQFPNYSSELNVNALLLGDSALYLCASSLEQSNTEAFFGQGTRLTVV.

As concerns this clonotype: A much larger clone lies one base from this, so it may be a read error. V and J are TRBV7-2 and TRBJ2-6, with a possible D match to TRBD1 (6 bases). The V gene's germline CDR1 is SGHTA and CDR2 FQGNSA. This CDR3 has 16 residues. CDR3 protein: CAGSPQGPSGANVLTF. CDR3 in DNA: TGTGCCGGCAGCCCTCAGGGGCCCTCTGGGGCCAACGTCCTGACTTTC.

This chain joins TRBV12-3 or TRBV12-4 and TRBJ1-2; D is unresolved. The V end was cut by 1 base, the J end by 7 bases, with 10 bases between. The CDR3 spans 13 residues. The CDR3 bases are TGTGCCAGCAGTTTAGACAGTAACACTGGCTACACCTTC. It is translated as CASSLDSNTGYTF.

This clonotype was picked up a small number of times. The chain has TRBV7-8 and TRBJ2-3; D possibly corresponds to TRBD2 (7 bases). The CDR3 has 17 residues. V lost 4 bases and J 5 bases, leaving 22 bases between the germline ends. Germline CDR1 reads SGHVS; CDR2 reads FQNEAQ. The CDR3: CASSSVGGAGAEDTQYF. The CDR3 nucleotides are TGTGCCAGCAGCTCCGTTGGGGGGGCGGGAGCTGAAGATACGCAGTATTTT.

The J gene is TRBJ1-6, the V gene TRBV20-1; a weak D match, TRBD1 (6 bases). The CDR3 is 15 residues long. The V and J ends lost 2 bases and 1 base respectively, with 9 bases between them. Germline V gene data show CDR1 as DFQATT and CDR2 as SNEGSKA (reference sequence). The CDR3 reads CSARSQGSYNSPLHF. As DNA, the CDR3 is TGCAGTGCTAGATCCCAGGGGTCCTATAATTCACCCCTCCACTTT.

The gene calls are TRBV18 and TRBJ2-7; 8 bases line up with TRBD1. The J call may be wrong; the DNA end is better matched by TRBJ2-1. Germline values: CDR1 KGHSH, CDR2 LQKENI. This CDR3 spans 15 amino acids. This chain's CDR3 is CASSPRTGRNNEQFF. The CDR3 DNA reads as TGTGCCAGCTCACCCCGGACAGGGAGAAACAATGAGCAGTTCTTC.

The table lists this clonotype with a few counts. The CDR3 loop reads CASTRDSHRALQETQYF. The CDR3 nucleotides read TGTGCCAGCACCAGGGACTCCCACAGAGCACTCCAAGAGACCCAGTACTTC. This chain links TRBV6-2 or TRBV6-3 with TRBJ2-5; possible D gene TRBD2, 6 bases. CDR3 size: 17 residues. Trimming cost V 7 bases and J 1 base, with 22 bases left between them. CDR1 is MNHEY and CDR2 is SVGEGT in the germline V gene.

The chain has TRBV7-2 and TRBJ2-3, with D uncertain. There are 14 residues in the CDR3. The V gene's germline CDR1 is SGHTA and CDR2 FQGNSA. Deletions cut 0 bases from V and 4 bases from J, with 8 bases between. The CDR3 loop is CASSLAWSADTQYF. The CDR3 DNA sequence: TGTGCCAGCAGCTTAGCGTGGTCAGCAGATACGCAGTATTTT.

In this sample, this clonotype turned up a few times. The V gene is TRBV29-1, the J gene TRBJ1-1; a weak D match, TRBD1 (5 bases). Germline V gene data show CDR1 as SQVTM and CDR2 as ANQGSEA. CDR3 length: 12 residues. Trimming removed 6 bases at V and 3 bases at J, with 11 bases between. CDR3 loop: CSVRRGDTEAFF. The CDR3 bases are TGCAGCGTAAGAAGGGGCGACACTGAAGCTTTCTTT.